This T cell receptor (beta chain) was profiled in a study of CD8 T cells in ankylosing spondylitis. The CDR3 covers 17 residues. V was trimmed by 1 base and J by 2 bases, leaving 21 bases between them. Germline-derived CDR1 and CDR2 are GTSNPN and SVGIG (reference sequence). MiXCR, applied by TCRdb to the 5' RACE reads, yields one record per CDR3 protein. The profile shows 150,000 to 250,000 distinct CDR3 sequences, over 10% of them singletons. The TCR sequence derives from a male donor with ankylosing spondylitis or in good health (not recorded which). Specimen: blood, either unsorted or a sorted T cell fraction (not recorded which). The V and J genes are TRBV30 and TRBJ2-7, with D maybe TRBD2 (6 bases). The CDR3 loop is CAWSEGPGRGITYEQYF. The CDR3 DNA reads TGTGCCTGGAGTGAGGGGCCCGGGCGGGGTATAACCTACGAGCAGTACTTC.